This TCR beta chain was identified in a study of cytomegalovirus exposure and HLA in healthy donors. Broader study findings: Cytomegalovirus status was reportedly diagnosed by the classifier with high specificity and sensitivity. Analysis performed later showed TCR beta chains linked to HLA being more clonally expanded than equally common others.

The study ran its PCR with 60 Vbeta and 13 Jbeta primers. Clones were sequenced by immunoSEQ multiplex PCR, and TCRdb holds only the in-frame ones, with some missing. The sample includes around 110,000 clones, 65% to 80% of them seen just once. At collection, donors were nominally healthy, but unrecorded immune exposures were probable. The germline V gene encodes CDR1 MDHEN and CDR2 SYDVKM. The CDR3 runs to 14 residues. V lost 2 bases to trimming and J lost 4 bases, with 11 bases between them. Regarding this clone: Its antigen is still unknown.

The chain employs TRBV28 and TRBJ1-1; tentative D call: TRBD1 (5 bases). This clonotype was sampled from a male donor in good health and CMV-seronegative. The sample comprised PBMCs. This CDR3 reads CASSLSGGGTEAFF. CDR3 bases: TGTGCCAGCAGTTTAAGTGGGGGAGGCACTGAAGCTTTCTTT.